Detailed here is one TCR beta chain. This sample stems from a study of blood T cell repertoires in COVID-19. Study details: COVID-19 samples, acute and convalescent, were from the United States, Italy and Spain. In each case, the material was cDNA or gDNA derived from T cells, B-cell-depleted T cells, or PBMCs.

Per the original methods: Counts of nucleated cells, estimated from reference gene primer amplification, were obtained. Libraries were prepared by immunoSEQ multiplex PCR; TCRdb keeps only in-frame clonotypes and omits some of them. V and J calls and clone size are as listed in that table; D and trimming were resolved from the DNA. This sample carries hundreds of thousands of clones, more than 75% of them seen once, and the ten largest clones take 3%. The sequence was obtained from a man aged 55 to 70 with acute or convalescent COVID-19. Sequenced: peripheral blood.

This CDR3 is CASSPNSYNEQFF. The CDR3, as DNA: TGTGCCAGCAGCCCCAACTCCTACAATGAGCAGTTCTTC. This rearrangement joins TRBV11-2 to TRBJ2-1, with unresolved D. The V gene lost 5 bases and the J gene lost 0 bases, with 5 bases spanning the gap. This CDR3 has 13 residues. Germline V CDR1 and CDR2: SGHAT, FQNNGV.